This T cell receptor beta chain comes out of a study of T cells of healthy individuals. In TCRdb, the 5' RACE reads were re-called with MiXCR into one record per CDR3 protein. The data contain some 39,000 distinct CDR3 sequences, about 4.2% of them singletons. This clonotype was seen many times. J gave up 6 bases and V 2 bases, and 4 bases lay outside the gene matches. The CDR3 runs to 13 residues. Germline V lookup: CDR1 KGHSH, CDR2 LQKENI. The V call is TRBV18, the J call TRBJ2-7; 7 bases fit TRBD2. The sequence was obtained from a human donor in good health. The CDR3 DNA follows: TGTGCCAGCTCACCAATAAGGGAGGGCGAGCAGTACTTC. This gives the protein CASSPIREGEQYF.